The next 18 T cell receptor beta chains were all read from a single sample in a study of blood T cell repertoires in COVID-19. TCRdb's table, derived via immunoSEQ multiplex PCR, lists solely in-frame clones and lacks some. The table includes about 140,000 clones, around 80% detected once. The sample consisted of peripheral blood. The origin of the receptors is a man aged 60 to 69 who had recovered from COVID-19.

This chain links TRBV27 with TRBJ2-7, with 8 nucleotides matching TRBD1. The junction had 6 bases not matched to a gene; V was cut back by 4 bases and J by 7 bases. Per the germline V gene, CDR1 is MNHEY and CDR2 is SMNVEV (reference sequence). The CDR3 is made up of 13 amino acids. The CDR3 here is CASSSQGAGEQYF. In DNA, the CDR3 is TGTGCCAGCAGTTCGCAGGGGGCGGGTGAGCAGTACTTC.

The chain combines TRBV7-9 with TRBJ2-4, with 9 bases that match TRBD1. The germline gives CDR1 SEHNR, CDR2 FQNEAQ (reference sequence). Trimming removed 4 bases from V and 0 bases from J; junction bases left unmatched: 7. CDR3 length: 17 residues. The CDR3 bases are TGTGCCAGCAGCTGGACAGGGGATCACTTAGCCAAAAACATTCAGTACTTC. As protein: CASSWTGDHLAKNIQYF.

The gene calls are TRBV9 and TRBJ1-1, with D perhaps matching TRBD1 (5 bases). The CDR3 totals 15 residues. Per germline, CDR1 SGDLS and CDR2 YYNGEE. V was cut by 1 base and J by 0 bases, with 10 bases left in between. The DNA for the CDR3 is TGTGCCAGCAGCGTATTGGGGGGTATGAACACTGAAGCTTTCTTT. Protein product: CASSVLGGMNTEAFF.

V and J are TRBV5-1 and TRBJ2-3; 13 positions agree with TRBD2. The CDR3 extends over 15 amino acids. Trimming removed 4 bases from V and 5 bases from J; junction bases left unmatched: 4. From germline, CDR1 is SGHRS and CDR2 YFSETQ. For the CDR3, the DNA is TGCGCCAGCAGCGCGACTAGCGGGGGGTTAGATACGCAGTATTTT. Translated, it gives CASSATSGGLDTQYF.

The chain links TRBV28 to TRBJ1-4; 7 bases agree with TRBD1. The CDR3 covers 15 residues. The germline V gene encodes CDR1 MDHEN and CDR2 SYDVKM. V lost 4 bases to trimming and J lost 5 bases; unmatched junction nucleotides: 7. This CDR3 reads CASSSHGTANEKLFF. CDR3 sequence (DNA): TGTGCCAGCAGTTCGCACGGGACAGCAAATGAAAAACTGTTTTTT.

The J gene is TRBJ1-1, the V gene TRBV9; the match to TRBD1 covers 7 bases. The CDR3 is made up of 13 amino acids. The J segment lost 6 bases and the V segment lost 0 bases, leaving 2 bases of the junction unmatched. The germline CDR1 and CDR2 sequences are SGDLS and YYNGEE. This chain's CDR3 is CASSVAGQSEAFF. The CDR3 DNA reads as TGTGCCAGCAGCGTAGCGGGACAGTCTGAAGCTTTCTTT.

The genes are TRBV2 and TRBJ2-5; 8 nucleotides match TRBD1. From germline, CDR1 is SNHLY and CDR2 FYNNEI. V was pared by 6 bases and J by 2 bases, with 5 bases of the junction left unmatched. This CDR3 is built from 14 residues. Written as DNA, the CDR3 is TGTGCCAGCAGCGGAGGGACAGGACAAGAGACCCAGTACTTC. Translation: CASSGGTGQETQYF.

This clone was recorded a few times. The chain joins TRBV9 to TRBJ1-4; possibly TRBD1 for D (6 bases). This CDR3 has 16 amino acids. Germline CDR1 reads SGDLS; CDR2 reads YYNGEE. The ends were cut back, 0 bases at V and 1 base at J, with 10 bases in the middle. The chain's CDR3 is CASSVVGGGTNEKLFF. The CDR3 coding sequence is TGTGCCAGCAGCGTAGTGGGAGGGGGAACTAATGAAAAACTGTTTTTT.

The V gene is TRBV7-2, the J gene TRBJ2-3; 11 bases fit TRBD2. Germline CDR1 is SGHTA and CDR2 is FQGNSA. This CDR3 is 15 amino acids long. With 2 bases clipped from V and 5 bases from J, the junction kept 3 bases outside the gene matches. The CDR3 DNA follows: TGTGCCAGCAGCTTAATAGCGGGGGGGTTAGATACGCAGTATTTT. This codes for CASSLIAGGLDTQYF.

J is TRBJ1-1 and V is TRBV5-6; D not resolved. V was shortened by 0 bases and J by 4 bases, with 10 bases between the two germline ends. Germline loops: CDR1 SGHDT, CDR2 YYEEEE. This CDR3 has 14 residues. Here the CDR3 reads CASSLGQVPTEAFF. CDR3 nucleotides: TGTGCCAGCAGCTTGGGTCAGGTCCCCACTGAAGCTTTCTTT.

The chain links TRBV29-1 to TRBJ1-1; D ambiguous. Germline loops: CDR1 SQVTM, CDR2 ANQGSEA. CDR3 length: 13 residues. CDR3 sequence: CRATGDRNTEAFF. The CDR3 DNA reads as TGCAGGGCTACGGGAGATCGGAACACTGAAGCTTTCTTT.

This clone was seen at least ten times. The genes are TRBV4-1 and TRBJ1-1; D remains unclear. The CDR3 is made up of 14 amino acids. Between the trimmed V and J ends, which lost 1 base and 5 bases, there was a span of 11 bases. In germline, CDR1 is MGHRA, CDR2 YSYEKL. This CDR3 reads CASSQANSGTEAFF. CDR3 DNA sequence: TGCGCCAGCAGCCAAGCCAACAGCGGGACTGAAGCTTTCTTT.

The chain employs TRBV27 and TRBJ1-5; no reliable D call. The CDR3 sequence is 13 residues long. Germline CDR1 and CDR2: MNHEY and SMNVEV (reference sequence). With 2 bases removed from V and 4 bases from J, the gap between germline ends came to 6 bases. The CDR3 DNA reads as TGTGCCAGCAGTTTAGGCCCAAATCAGCCCCAGCATTTT. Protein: CASSLGPNQPQHF.

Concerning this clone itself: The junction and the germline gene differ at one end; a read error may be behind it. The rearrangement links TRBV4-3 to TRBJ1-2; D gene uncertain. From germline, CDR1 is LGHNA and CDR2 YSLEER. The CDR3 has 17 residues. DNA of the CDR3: TGCGCCAGCAGCCCCTCAATACGGGGAGATCCTAAATATGGCTACACCTTC. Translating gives CASSPSIRGDPKYGYTF.

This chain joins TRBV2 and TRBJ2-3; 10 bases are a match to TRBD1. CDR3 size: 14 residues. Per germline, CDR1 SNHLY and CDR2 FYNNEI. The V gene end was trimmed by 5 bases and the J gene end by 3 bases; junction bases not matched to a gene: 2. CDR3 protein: CASSRTGGTDTQYF. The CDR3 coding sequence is TGTGCCAGCAGTAGGACAGGGGGAACAGATACGCAGTATTTT.

Here the CDR3 DNA reads TGTGCCAGCAGTGAACTAGGAATGAACACTGAAGCTTTCTTT. Translating it yields CASSELGMNTEAFF. V and J are TRBV25-1 and TRBJ1-1; D ambiguous. This CDR3 is 14 amino acids long. Germline CDR1 and CDR2: MGHDK and SYGVNS. The ends were cut back, 2 bases at V and 0 bases at J, with 7 bases in the middle. The full variable domain, in which reference TRBV25-1 and TRBJ1-1 provide the parts outside the CDR3, is EADIYQTPRYLVIGTGKKITLECSQTMGHDKMYWYQQDPGMELHLIHYSYGVNSTEKGDLSSESTVSRIRTEHFPLTLESARPSHTSQYLCASSELGMNTEAFFGQGTRLTVV.

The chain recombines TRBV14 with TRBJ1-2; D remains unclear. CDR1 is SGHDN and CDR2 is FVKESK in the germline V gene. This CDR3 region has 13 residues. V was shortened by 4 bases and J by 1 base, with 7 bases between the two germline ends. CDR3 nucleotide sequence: TGTGCCAGCAGCCCGTCCGTTAACTATGGCTACACCTTC. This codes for CASSPSVNYGYTF.

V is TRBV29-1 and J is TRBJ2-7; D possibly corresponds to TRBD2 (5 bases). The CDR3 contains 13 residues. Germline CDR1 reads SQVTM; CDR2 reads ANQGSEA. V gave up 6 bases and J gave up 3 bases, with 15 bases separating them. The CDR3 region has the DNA TGCAGCGTGAGGAAGGATGGAGGCTACGAGCAGTACTTC. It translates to CSVRKDGGYEQYF.